The 6 T cell receptor beta chains given below trace back to one sample, sequenced in a study of a mutant IDH1 vaccine in newly diagnosed glioma (dated by TCRdb to about 2021). The library was made by the immunoSEQ multiplex PCR assay. TCRdb took this table from immuneACCESS and kept in-frame rearrangements with V and J called. Such tables lack part of the clones; where checked against another copy, unresolved V genes explain under half of the gap, and the rest is unexplained. The sample table lists about 24,000 clones, just over 90% of them with a count of one. 7% to 10% of the sample rests with the top ten. The meaning of the sample's time point label: baseline, week 1 (first vaccination visit). Reading the label with the study, this specimen's treatment or condition is: pre-vaccination baseline after standard-of-care therapy. This specimen was PBMCs, taken from a glioma patient treated with radiotherapy, temozolomide or both. The receptors were sampled from a young man with glioma.

The genes are TRBV11-2 and TRBJ2-1, with D perhaps matching TRBD1 or TRBD2 (5 bases each). Germline V gene data show CDR1 as SGHAT and CDR2 as FQNNGV. V shed 1 base and J shed 0 bases, with 13 bases lying between them. This CDR3 contains 17 residues. Here the CDR3 reads CASSLVKRQGSYNEQFF. CDR3 in DNA: TGTGCCAGCAGCTTAGTTAAGCGGCAGGGCTCCTACAATGAGCAGTTCTTC. The full variable domain, rest sourced from reference TRBV11-2 and TRBJ2-1, is EAGVAQSPRYKIIEKRQSVAFWCNPISGHATLYWYQQILGQGPKLLIQFQNNGVVDDSQLPKDRFSAERLKGVDSTLKIQPAKLEDSAVYLCASSLVKRQGSYNEQFFGPGTRLTVL.

J is TRBJ2-7 and V is TRBV4-1; D is uncertain. Germline CDR1 and CDR2: MGHRA and YSYEKL. The CDR3 covers 15 residues. V lost 3 bases and J 0 bases, leaving 12 bases between the germline ends. In DNA, the CDR3 is TGCGCCAGCAGCCAGGAACCAGGAGACTCCTACGAGCAGTACTTC. Translated, it gives CASSQEPGDSYEQYF.

This clone came up a few times. V gene TRBV7-6 combines with J gene TRBJ2-1, with 9 bases that match TRBD1. The ends lost 6 bases at V and 7 bases at J; junction bases unmatched: 4. Germline CDR1 SGHVS, CDR2 FNYEAQ. The CDR3 is made up of 13 amino acids. CDR3 sequence: CASSGQGWNEQFF. CDR3 coding DNA: TGTGCCAGCAGTGGACAGGGGTGGAATGAGCAGTTCTTC.

The chain employs TRBV2 and TRBJ2-1; TRBD1 aligns across 10 bases. CDR1 is SNHLY and CDR2 is FYNNEI in the germline V gene. The CDR3 has 15 amino acids. Germline trimming cut 3 bases from V and 8 bases from J; bases unmatched to any gene: 7. The CDR3 loop reads CASSESPGQGYEQFF. As DNA, the CDR3 is TGTGCCAGCAGTGAGTCCCCGGGACAGGGGTATGAGCAGTTCTTC.

The J gene is TRBJ1-2, the V gene TRBV6-5; D perhaps matches TRBD1 (6 bases). This CDR3 region has 14 residues. From germline, CDR1 is MNHEY and CDR2 SVGAGI. Between the trimmed V and J ends, which lost 5 bases and 5 bases, there was a span of 15 bases. CDR3 nucleotide sequence: TGTGCCAGCAGTCCCGGGGGCGAAATTTATGGCTACACCTTC. This gives the protein CASSPGGEIYGYTF.

The chain combines TRBV7-6 with TRBJ2-7, with D maybe TRBD1 (6 bases). Germline V lookup: CDR1 SGHVS, CDR2 FNYEAQ. This CDR3 has 13 amino acids. V was shortened by 3 bases and J by 5 bases, with 11 bases between the two germline ends. The CDR3 here is CASSFSGTNEQYF. The CDR3 DNA follows: TGTGCCAGCAGCTTTTCCGGGACAAACGAGCAGTACTTC. Together with reference TRBV7-6 and TRBJ2-7, the CDR3 gives the full variable domain: GAGVSQSPRYKVTKRGQDVALRCDPISGHVSLYWYRQALGQGPEFLTYFNYEAQQDKSGLPNDRFSAERPEGSISTLTIQRTEQRDSAMYRCASSFSGTNEQYFGPGTRLTVT.